Each of the 27 T cell receptor beta chains below was sequenced from the same sample in a study of T cells after posttransplantation cyclophosphamide. Sequencing was performed with immunoSEQ multiplex PCR; in TCRdb, only in-frame clones are kept and a portion is missing. The profile shows 66,000 or so clones, approximately 92% of them singletons. Sequencing was carried out using PBMCs. These TCRs come from a woman in her 30s in good health and a related stem cell transplant donor.

The chain uses TRBV27 and TRBJ2-7, with TRBD1 identical over 10 bases. Trimming took 5 bases from V and 6 from J; bases not matched to a gene: 10. The CDR3 runs to 15 residues. CDR1 MNHEY and CDR2 SMNVEV come from the germline V gene (reference sequence). The CDR3 region has the DNA TGTGCCAGCAGTGACGCCGGGACAGGGGTTCTCGAGCAGTACTTC. Translation gives CASSDAGTGVLEQYF.

V usage is TRBV19 and J usage is TRBJ2-1; D might be TRBD2 (5 bases). V was cut by 6 bases and J by 5 bases, with 8 bases left in between. The CDR3 contains 12 residues. The germline V gene has CDR1 LNHDA and CDR2 SQIVND (reference sequence). This CDR3 reads CASREGNNEQFF. The CDR3, as DNA: TGTGCCAGTAGAGAGGGAAACAATGAGCAGTTCTTC.

V and J are TRBV14 and TRBJ2-7; D is ambiguous. This CDR3 region has 15 residues. The V gene's germline CDR1 is SGHDN and CDR2 FVKESK. V shed 4 bases and J shed 6 bases, with 19 bases lying between them. The CDR3 nucleotides are TGTGCCAGCAGCCTACGGCTCCCACCCTTGGGCGAGCAGTACTTC. Translated, it gives CASSLRLPPLGEQYF.

In this sample, this clone turned up once. V gene TRBV30 combines with J gene TRBJ2-2; possibly TRBD1 for D (6 bases). Between the trimmed V and J ends, which lost 1 base and 7 bases, there was a span of 22 bases. CDR3 length: 17 residues. Germline V gene data show CDR1 as GTSNPN and CDR2 as SVGIG (reference sequence). The CDR3 sequence: CAWSEPGDRGVHGELFF. In DNA, the CDR3 is TGTGCCTGGAGTGAACCAGGGGATCGAGGGGTTCACGGGGAGCTGTTTTTT. The variable domain in full, with the rest retrieved from reference TRBV30 and TRBJ2-2, is SQTIHQWPATLVQPVGSPLSLECTVEGTSNPNLYWYRQAAGRGLQLLFYSVGIGQISSEVPQNLSASRPQDRQFILSSKKLLLSDSGFYLCAWSEPGDRGVHGELFFGEGSRLTVL.

The chain carries TRBV11-3 and TRBJ2-3; TRBD1 is a possible D gene (6 bases). The germline gives CDR1 SGHNT, CDR2 YENEEA. Trimming took 1 base from V and 6 from J, leaving 17 bases between them. The CDR3 runs 16 residues. CDR3 sequence: CASSLGPGQLEDTQYF. In DNA form, the CDR3 reads TGTGCCAGCAGCTTAGGTCCGGGACAATTAGAGGATACGCAGTATTTT. The full variable domain, completed using reference TRBV11-3 and TRBJ2-3, is EAGVVQSPRYKIIEKKQPVAFWCNPISGHNTLYWYLQNLGQGPELLIRYENEEAVDDSQLPKDRFSAERLKGVDSTLKIQPAELGDSAVYLCASSLGPGQLEDTQYFGPGTRLTVL.

The V and J genes are TRBV6-5 and TRBJ2-3; the match to TRBD2 covers 8 bases. Germline-derived CDR1 and CDR2 are MNHEY and SVGAGI. J gave up 5 bases and V 1 base, and 8 bases lay outside the gene matches. CDR3 length equals 16 residues. The CDR3 nucleotides are TGTGCCAGCAGTTACTATAGCGGGGAGTCGAGAGATACGCAGTATTTT. Encoded protein: CASSYYSGESRDTQYF.

This rearrangement joins TRBV27 to TRBJ2-7, with TRBD1 matching 10 bases. CDR1 and CDR2 from the germline V gene are MNHEY and SMNVEV (reference sequence). V shed 7 bases and J 2 bases; nucleotides not matched to a gene: 8. The CDR3 consists of 15 residues. The CDR3 sequence: CASNLKGQGTYEQYF. The CDR3 DNA follows: TGTGCCAGCAATCTAAAGGGACAGGGGACCTACGAGCAGTACTTC.

This clone was observed a few times. The CDR3 DNA reads TGCGCCAGCAGCGGACAGAACACTGAAGCTTTCTTT. The encoded protein is CASSGQNTEAFF. The chain employs TRBV4-1 and TRBJ1-1, with a tentative D call TRBD1 (5 bases). The CDR3 is made up of 12 amino acids. Germline lookup yields CDR1 MGHRA and CDR2 YSYEKL. The V end was cut by 5 bases, the J end by 1 base, with 5 bases between.

This clone was detected only once. This sequence joins TRBV27 and TRBJ1-2; D may be TRBD1 (5 bases). The germline V gene has CDR1 MNHEY and CDR2 SMNVEV (reference sequence). The CDR3 sequence is 16 residues long. V shed 7 bases and J shed 5 bases, with 23 bases lying between them. The CDR3 DNA is TGTGCCAGCACCCCCCGAGTTGGAGGGGTTGGGTATGGCTACACCTTC. It encodes CASTPRVGGVGYGYTF.

The chain has TRBV30 and TRBJ1-1; possibly TRBD1 for D (5 bases). The CDR3 runs 13 residues. Per germline, CDR1 GTSNPN and CDR2 SVGIG (reference sequence). V was clipped by 3 bases and J by 2 bases, with 10 bases between them. CDR3 nucleotides: TGTGCCTGGAGATCGCAGGGCAACACTGAAGCTTTCTTT. Translating gives CAWRSQGNTEAFF.

The chain recombines TRBV5-1 with TRBJ1-3; D not resolved. CDR1 and CDR2 (germline): SGHRS, YFSETQ. This CDR3 spans 14 amino acids. V lost 5 bases to trimming and J lost 0 bases, with 9 bases between them. The CDR3 here is CASREGYSGNTIYF. The CDR3 coding sequence is TGCGCCAGCAGGGAGGGCTACTCTGGAAACACCATATATTTT.

The rearrangement joins TRBV6-1 to TRBJ2-7, with 7 positions matching TRBD1. V shed 8 bases, J shed 2 bases, and the junction held 9 bases outside the gene matches. Germline CDR1 and CDR2: MNHNS and SASEGT. The CDR3 runs to 14 residues. CDR3 coding DNA: TGTGCCAGCTATGAGAGGGGACAGACCTACGAGCAGTACTTC. Amino acid sequence: CASYERGQTYEQYF.

The chain is built from TRBV13 and TRBJ2-3, with 9 bases that match TRBD2. Germline V CDR1 and CDR2: PRHDT, FYEKMQ (reference sequence). The CDR3 sequence is 18 residues long. The ends lost 4 bases at V and 5 bases at J; junction bases unmatched: 16. The DNA of the CDR3 is TGTGCCAGCAGCTCTATTAGGCCCGTGGCGGGGGGGCGAGATACGCAGTATTTT. Protein sequence: CASSSIRPVAGGRDTQYF.

The V and J genes are TRBV28 and TRBJ2-5; 9 bases map to TRBD2. Trimming at V came to 3 bases and at J to 5 bases, leaving 10 bases not matched to a gene. Germline V gives CDR1 MDHEN, CDR2 SYDVKM. CDR3 length equals 16 residues. This CDR3 is CASSFPAGGGRETQYF. For the CDR3, the DNA is TGTGCCAGCAGTTTTCCGGCGGGGGGGGGCCGGGAGACCCAGTACTTC.

The J gene is TRBJ1-6, the V gene TRBV5-8; no reliable D call. Germline CDR1 SGHTS, CDR2 YDEGEE. Trimming pared 0 bases from V and 6 bases from J, leaving 7 bases between. CDR3 length equals 14 residues. The CDR3 protein is CASSLGHPNSPLHF. In DNA form, the CDR3 reads TGTGCCAGCAGCTTGGGACATCCTAATTCACCCCTCCACTTT.

The chain's CDR3 is CASRPGQGARGANVLTF. CDR3 sequence (DNA): TGTGCCAGCAGGCCGGGACAGGGGGCGCGTGGGGCCAACGTCCTGACTTTC. The chain combines TRBV2 with TRBJ2-6; 12 bases are shared with TRBD1. V lost 6 bases, J lost 3 bases, and 6 bases stayed unmatched. Germline V CDR1 and CDR2: SNHLY, FYNNEI. This CDR3 has 17 residues.

CDR3 protein: CASSSRAANNEQFF. The CDR3 DNA sequence: TGCGCCAGCAGCTCACGCGCGGCTAACAATGAGCAGTTCTTC. The genes are TRBV5-1 and TRBJ2-1, with D hard to call. CDR1 is SGHRS, CDR2 YFSETQ, per germline. The V gene lost 3 bases and the J gene lost 5 bases, with 12 bases spanning the gap. This CDR3 region has 14 residues.

The rearrangement uses TRBV6-4 and TRBJ2-3; D might be TRBD2 (6 bases). V was shortened by 3 bases and J by 2 bases, with 15 bases between the two germline ends. This CDR3 is built from 16 residues. Germline V gene lookup returns CDR1 MRHNA and CDR2 SNTAGT. The CDR3 spells CASSEGRDLNTDTQYF. DNA of the CDR3: TGTGCCAGCAGTGAAGGGCGGGACCTAAACACAGATACGCAGTATTTT.

The chain carries TRBV4-3 and TRBJ2-7; 8 bases line up with TRBD1. CDR3 length equals 15 residues. CDR1 and CDR2 from the germline V gene are LGHNA and YSLEER. The J segment lost 5 bases and the V segment lost 1 base, leaving 7 bases of the junction unmatched. DNA of the CDR3: TGCGCCAGCAGCCAAGGGCGGACAGGGTTCCACGAGCAGTACTTC. Translating gives CASSQGRTGFHEQYF.

The genes are TRBV27 and TRBJ1-2, with TRBD1 matching over 9 bases. CDR1 and CDR2 from the germline V gene are MNHEY and SMNVEV (reference sequence). The CDR3 has 14 residues. The V gene end was trimmed by 3 bases and the J gene end by 8 bases; junction bases not matched to a gene: 7. CDR3 DNA sequence: TGTGCCAGCAGTTTGCACAGGGGGCAGGGAGGCTACACCTTC. Residues: CASSLHRGQGGYTF.

V and J are TRBV6-1 and TRBJ1-2, with D perhaps TRBD1 (5 bases). CDR1 is MNHNS and CDR2 is SASEGT in the germline V gene. The CDR3 contains 16 residues. With 2 bases removed from V and 2 bases from J, the gap between germline ends came to 15 bases. In DNA, the CDR3 is TGTGCCAGCAGTGAAAGGTTGGTGGGGGAGAACTATGGCTACACCTTC. Its protein is CASSERLVGENYGYTF.

This clone was seen a single time. J is TRBJ1-2 and V is TRBV7-2, with TRBD1 as a possible D gene (6 bases). This CDR3 comprises 13 residues. Germline V gives CDR1 SGHTA, CDR2 FQGNSA. The germline V and J ends were trimmed by 1 base and 6 bases, with 9 bases remaining between them. CDR3 DNA: TGTGCCAGCAGCTTAGGCAGGGGTGATGGCTACACCTTC. The encoded protein is CASSLGRGDGYTF.

V usage is TRBV5-4 and J usage is TRBJ2-6, with D perhaps assigned TRBD1 or TRBD2 (5 bases each). The V and J ends lost 4 bases and 0 bases respectively, with 14 bases between them. The CDR3 runs to 17 residues. Germline CDR1 and CDR2: SGHNT and YYREEE (reference sequence). CDR3 residues: CASSPSLGVSGANVLTF. The DNA of the CDR3 is TGTGCCAGCAGCCCCTCATTGGGGGTCTCTGGGGCCAACGTCCTGACTTTC.

The chain carries TRBV7-8 and TRBJ2-4; D unresolved. Looked up from germline, CDR1 is SGHVS and CDR2 is FQNEAQ. V was shortened by 6 bases and J by 0 bases, with 6 bases between the two germline ends. The CDR3 covers 13 residues. CDR3 residues: CASSNPAKNIQYF. DNA for the CDR3: TGTGCCAGCAGTAACCCAGCCAAAAACATTCAGTACTTC. Looking up the rest from reference TRBV7-8 and TRBJ2-4 gives the full variable domain: GAGVSQSPRYKVAKRGQDVALRCDPISGHVSLFWYQQALGQGPEFLTYFQNEAQLDKSGLPSDRFFAERPEGSVSTLKIQRTQQEDSAVYLCASSNPAKNIQYFGAGTRLSVL.

The chain links TRBV4-1 to TRBJ2-5; 7 nucleotides match TRBD2. Germline V CDR1 and CDR2: MGHRA, YSYEKL. The CDR3 totals 17 residues. V was clipped by 1 base and J by 5 bases; unmatched bases: 13. For the CDR3, the DNA is TGCGCCAGCAGCCAAGCGGGGGGACTCCAAGTTTGGGAGACCCAGTACTTC. Translating gives CASSQAGGLQVWETQYF.

This clone was picked up one time. J is TRBJ2-2 and V is TRBV5-1; D not resolved. The length of the CDR3 is 15 residues. Germline V gene lookup returns CDR1 SGHRS and CDR2 YFSETQ. V was clipped by 0 bases and J by 1 base, with 7 bases between them. CDR3 nucleotide sequence: TGCGCCAGCAGCTTGGCCCCTCAGAACACCGGGGAGCTGTTTTTT. Translated, it gives CASSLAPQNTGELFF.

The chain carries TRBV2 and TRBJ1-3; D is ambiguous. This CDR3 is built from 15 residues. CDR1 is SNHLY and CDR2 is FYNNEI in the germline V gene. V was trimmed by 6 bases and J by 7 bases, leaving 19 bases between them. The CDR3 loop reads CASRPDGPTGNTIYF. The CDR3, as DNA: TGTGCCAGCAGGCCGGACGGACCGACGGGGAACACCATATATTTT.